A single sample is the source of the 19 T cell receptor beta chains below, sequenced in a study of blood T cell repertoires in COVID-19. The data were produced by immunoSEQ multiplex PCR, yet TCRdb's version contains in-frame clones alone and is incomplete. The sample has about 64,000 clones, 75% to 90% seen once. The material sequenced was peripheral blood. The receptors were sampled from a human donor in a cohort sampled during active COVID-19.

This clone was picked up many times. The chain links TRBV9 to TRBJ1-2; D gene uncertain. Germline CDR1 and CDR2: SGDLS and YYNGEE. The CDR3 contains 15 residues. Between the trimmed V and J ends, which lost 0 bases and 3 bases, there was a span of 12 bases. The CDR3 bases are TGTGCCAGCAGCGTAGATATCCGTCCCGACTATGGCTACACCTTC. Its protein product is CASSVDIRPDYGYTF.

The chain combines TRBV16 with TRBJ1-2; no clear D gene. The germline V gene encodes CDR1 KGHSY and CDR2 FQNENV. V was shortened by 2 bases and J by 2 bases, with 15 bases between the two germline ends. The length of the CDR3 is 16 residues. The CDR3 here is CASSQLRRMRNYGYTF. The CDR3, as DNA: TGTGCCAGCAGCCAACTCCGCAGGATGAGAAACTATGGCTACACCTTC.

The V gene is TRBV18, the J gene TRBJ2-5; 13 bases align to TRBD2. This CDR3 contains 15 residues. Germline lookup yields CDR1 KGHSH and CDR2 LQKENI. Trimming removed 6 bases from V and 3 bases from J; junction bases left unmatched: 4. The CDR3 region has the DNA TGTGCCAGCTCCCTAGGACTAGCGGGGGAAGAGACCCAGTACTTC. Residues: CASSLGLAGEETQYF. The full variable domain, its missing parts supplied by reference TRBV18 and TRBJ2-5, is NAGVMQNPRHLVRRRGQEARLRCSPMKGHSHVYWYRQLPEEGLKFMVYLQKENIIDESGMPKERFSAEFPKEGPSILRIQQVVRGDSAAYFCASSLGLAGEETQYFGPGTRLLVL.

This chain links TRBV6-5 with TRBJ1-6; no definite D call. Per the germline V gene, CDR1 is MNHEY and CDR2 is SVGAGI. This CDR3 has 13 amino acids. V lost 0 bases, J lost 9 bases, and 6 bases lay in between. CDR3 sequence: CASSYSSFSPLHF. CDR3 coding DNA: TGTGCCAGCAGTTACTCGAGTTTTTCACCCCTCCACTTT.

DNA for the CDR3: TGTGCCACATTACTTCAGGGAAACTCCTATAATTCACCCCTCCACTTT. Encoded protein: CATLLQGNSYNSPLHF. The chain employs TRBV28 and TRBJ1-6; tentatively, D is TRBD1 (5 bases). Trimming pared 10 bases from V and 0 bases from J, leaving 16 bases between. The CDR3 sequence is 16 residues long. CDR1 and CDR2 (germline): MDHEN, SYDVKM.

The J gene is TRBJ2-1, the V gene TRBV10-1; TRBD1 matches 7 bases. The CDR3 is 13 amino acids. J lost 4 bases, V lost 6 bases, and 3 bases had no gene match. Germline lookup yields CDR1 WNHNN and CDR2 SYGVQD (reference sequence). The CDR3 is CASSPGQYNEQFF. CDR3 coding DNA: TGCGCCAGCAGCCCGGGACAGTACAATGAGCAGTTCTTC.

V gene TRBV5-1 combines with J gene TRBJ1-6, with 9 bases fitting TRBD1. V dropped 4 bases and J dropped 6; count of bases not matched to a gene: 5. Germline V lookup: CDR1 SGHRS, CDR2 YFSETQ. The CDR3 loop spans 15 amino acids. CDR3 in DNA: TGCGCCAGCAGCATAAGGACAGGGGTTAATTCACCCCTCCACTTT. Amino acid sequence: CASSIRTGVNSPLHF.

The chain recombines TRBV4-1 with TRBJ2-1, with 9 bases lining up with TRBD2. V lost 0 bases and J lost 4; bases outside the gene matches: 13. The CDR3 sequence is 19 residues long. The germline V gene has CDR1 MGHRA and CDR2 YSYEKL. CDR3 DNA: TGCGCCAGCAGCCAAGAGTTTGGGACCACTAGCGGGCGGTACAATGAGCAGTTCTTC. Its protein product is CASSQEFGTTSGRYNEQFF.

The chain uses TRBV6-6 and TRBJ2-3; D perhaps matches TRBD1 (6 bases). The length of the CDR3 is 14 residues. Germline V gene lookup returns CDR1 MNHNY and CDR2 SVGAGI (reference sequence). V was cut by 7 bases and J by 2 bases, with 13 bases left in between. In nucleotides, the CDR3 is TGTGCCAGCAATCTCACAGGGCCCACAGATACGCAGTATTTT. As protein: CASNLTGPTDTQYF.

The rearrangement links TRBV27 to TRBJ2-1; 12 bases agree with TRBD2. V gave up 3 bases and J gave up 5 bases; unmatched junction bases: 8. The CDR3 is made up of 17 amino acids. The V gene's germline CDR1 is MNHEY and CDR2 SMNVEV (reference sequence). The CDR3 DNA follows: TGTGCCAGCAGTTTCGGTCGAGGACTAGCGGGGAACAATGAGCAGTTCTTC. It yields the protein CASSFGRGLAGNNEQFF.

V is TRBV4-1 and J is TRBJ1-2; D not certain. The ends were cut back, 0 bases at V and 2 bases at J, with 7 bases in the middle. The length of the CDR3 is 14 residues. CDR1 and CDR2 (germline): MGHRA, YSYEKL. The CDR3 DNA follows: TGCGCCAGCAGCCAAGAGGAGCCGAACTATGGCTACACCTTC. It translates to CASSQEEPNYGYTF.

This clone was recorded once. The rearrangement joins TRBV19 to TRBJ2-7, with TRBD2 as a possible D gene (5 bases). Germline-derived CDR1 and CDR2 are LNHDA and SQIVND (reference sequence). Trimming cost V 4 bases and J 5 bases, with 12 bases left between them. The CDR3 extends over 13 amino acids. CDR3 in amino acids: CASSTWTENEQYF. For the CDR3, the DNA is TGTGCCAGTAGTACCTGGACTGAGAACGAGCAGTACTTC.

The rearrangement uses TRBV15 and TRBJ2-5, with D hard to call. CDR3 size: 18 residues. Trimming shortened V by 0 bases and J by 5 bases, and 22 bases separated the two germline ends. Germline V lookup: CDR1 LNHNV, CDR2 YYDKDF (reference sequence). CDR3 coding DNA: TGTGCCACCAGCAGAGAGGCCCATATGGGCCTAATGGTGGAGACCCAGTACTTC. It yields the protein CATSREAHMGLMVETQYF.

The sample holds many counts of this clone. For the CDR3, the DNA is TGCGCCAGCAGCGGAACAGGGAATTCACCCCTCCACTTT. It specifies CASSGTGNSPLHF. The chain carries TRBV5-1 and TRBJ1-6; possible D gene TRBD1, 6 bases. V shed 4 bases and J shed 7 bases, with 9 bases lying between them. The CDR3 consists of 13 residues. Germline CDR1 and CDR2: SGHRS and YFSETQ.

The chain is built from TRBV5-8 and TRBJ1-3; no reliable D call. V was pared by 4 bases and J by 0 bases, with 17 bases between. The germline gives CDR1 SGHTS, CDR2 YDEGEE. The CDR3 spans 17 residues. This chain's CDR3 is CASSPRPGRASGNTIYF. DNA of the CDR3: TGTGCCAGCAGCCCCCGGCCAGGCCGCGCCTCTGGAAACACCATATATTTT.

This rearrangement joins TRBV10-3 to TRBJ2-3; the D gene is possibly TRBD1 (5 bases). With 3 bases removed from V and 1 base from J, the gap between germline ends came to 11 bases. In germline, CDR1 is ENHRY, CDR2 SYGVKD. The CDR3 has 15 amino acids. The CDR3 loop reads CAISDRVSGTDTQYF. In DNA form, the CDR3 reads TGTGCCATCAGTGACAGGGTTTCGGGCACAGATACGCAGTATTTT.

The rearrangement links TRBV2 to TRBJ2-7; 9 nucleotides agree with TRBD2. The CDR3 spans 15 residues. The germline V gene has CDR1 SNHLY and CDR2 FYNNEI. Germline trimming cut 2 bases from V and 6 bases from J; bases unmatched to any gene: 8. The DNA for the CDR3 is TGTGCCAGCAGTGAACTGCGCGGGGGGGCCTCCGAGCAGTACTTC. Encoded protein: CASSELRGGASEQYF.

V and J are TRBV15 and TRBJ2-7, with D possibly being TRBD2 (7 bases). The length of the CDR3 is 20 residues. V lost 6 bases, J lost 3 bases, and 33 bases lay in between. Looked up from germline, CDR1 is LNHNV and CDR2 is YYDKDF (reference sequence). CDR3: CATRRGGKTPFSVPLYEQYV. The CDR3 region has the DNA TGTGCCACCAGAAGGGGGGGGAAAACCCCTTTTTCTGTTCCTCTCTACGAGCAGTACGTC.

The chain recombines TRBV7-9 with TRBJ1-2; D gene ambiguous. The germline V gene encodes CDR1 SEHNR and CDR2 FQNEAQ (reference sequence). The CDR3 is 14 amino acids. The V and J ends lost 2 bases and 7 bases respectively, with 14 bases between them. CDR3 coding DNA: TGTGCCAGCAGCTTATTGGGATCGGAGGCTGGCTACACCTTC. Protein sequence: CASSLLGSEAGYTF. Based on the CDR3 plus reference TRBV7-9 and TRBJ1-2, the full variable domain is DTGVSQNPRHKITKRGQNVTFRCDPISEHNRLYWYRQTLGQGPEFLTYFQNEAQLEKSRLLSDRFSAERPKGSFSTLEIQRTEQGDSAMYLCASSLLGSEAGYTFGSGTRLTVV.